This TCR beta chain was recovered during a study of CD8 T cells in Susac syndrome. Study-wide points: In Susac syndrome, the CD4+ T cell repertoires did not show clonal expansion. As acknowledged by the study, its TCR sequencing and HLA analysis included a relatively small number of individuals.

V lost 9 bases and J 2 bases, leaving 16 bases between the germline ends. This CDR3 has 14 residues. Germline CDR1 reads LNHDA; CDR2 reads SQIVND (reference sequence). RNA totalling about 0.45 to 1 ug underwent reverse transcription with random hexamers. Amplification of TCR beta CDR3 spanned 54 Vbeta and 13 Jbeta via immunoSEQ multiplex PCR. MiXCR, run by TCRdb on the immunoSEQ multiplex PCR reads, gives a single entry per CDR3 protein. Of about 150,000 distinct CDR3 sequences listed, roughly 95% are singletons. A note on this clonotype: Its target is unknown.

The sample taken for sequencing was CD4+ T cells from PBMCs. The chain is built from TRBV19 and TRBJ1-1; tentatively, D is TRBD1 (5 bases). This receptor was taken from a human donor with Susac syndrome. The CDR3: CASGSDTFNTEAFF. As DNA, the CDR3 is TGTGCCAGCGGCTCGGACACGTTCAACACTGAAGCTTTCTTT.